Here is one T cell receptor beta chain with its context. The data are from a study of shared clonotypes between healthy human individuals. The repertoire was sequenced with immunoSEQ multiplex PCR; TCRdb's copy has only in-frame clones and lacks some. In the table there are about 2.4 million clones, over 85% of which are singletons. Germline CDR1 SGHVS, CDR2 FQNEAQ. This CDR3 is 15 amino acids long. Between the trimmed V and J ends, which lost 1 base and 1 base, there was a span of 7 bases. The sample taken for sequencing was naive CD4+ T cells from PBMCs. The subset was: CD45RA+ positively selected. The sequence was collected from a man younger than 35 in good health. Some clones in this sample may be carry-over from other donors' samples. This chain connects TRBV7-8 to TRBJ2-2, with unresolved D. CDR3 in amino acids: CASSLDQRNTGELFF. CDR3 bases: TGTGCCAGCAGCTTAGACCAGAGGAACACCGGGGAGCTGTTTTTT. Combining the CDR3 with reference TRBV7-8 and TRBJ2-2 gives the whole variable domain GAGVSQSPRYKVAKRGQDVALRCDPISGHVSLFWYQQALGQGPEFLTYFQNEAQLDKSGLPSDRFFAERPEGSVSTLKIQRTQQEDSAVYLCASSLDQRNTGELFFGEGSRLTVL.